This record covers a single T cell receptor (beta chain). Its antigen is as yet unknown. The data stem from a study of cytomegalovirus exposure and HLA in healthy donors. Study outcomes and limitations: Some V segments, including TRBV6-2 and TRBV6-3, were excluded as indistinguishable.

Germline V gene data show CDR1 as MNHEY and CDR2 as SVGAGI. The CDR3 spans 13 residues. Vbeta (60) and Jbeta (13) primers were used in the PCR. Produced via immunoSEQ multiplex PCR; TCRdb's table is partial and in-frame only. The table includes approximately 120,000 clones, 74% detected once. The chain combines TRBV6-5 with TRBJ2-5, with 7 bases that match TRBD1. TRBJ2-7 explains the end of the DNA better; the J call may be wrong. The sequenced sample was PBMCs. The TCR originated in a man between 35 and 55 years old in good health and CMV-seropositive. The CDR3 spells CASRPTGIGEQYF. The CDR3 DNA reads as TGTGCCAGCAGACCGACAGGGATCGGCGAGCAGTACTTC.